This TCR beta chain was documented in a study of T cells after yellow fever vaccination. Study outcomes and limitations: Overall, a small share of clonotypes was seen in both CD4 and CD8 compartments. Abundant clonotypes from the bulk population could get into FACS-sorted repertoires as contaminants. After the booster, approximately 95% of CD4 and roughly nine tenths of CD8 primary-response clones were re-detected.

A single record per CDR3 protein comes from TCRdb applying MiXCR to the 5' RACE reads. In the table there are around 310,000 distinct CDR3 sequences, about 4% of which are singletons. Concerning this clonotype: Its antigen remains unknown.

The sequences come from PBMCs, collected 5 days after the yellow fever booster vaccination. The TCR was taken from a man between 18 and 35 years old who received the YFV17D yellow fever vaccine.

The CDR3 DNA is TGCGCCAGCAGCTTGGGACAGAATGAAAAACTGTTTTTT. Translated, it gives CASSLGQNEKLFF. V and J are TRBV5-1 and TRBJ1-4; TRBD1 is a possible D gene (5 bases). Trimming pared 0 bases from V and 5 bases from J, leaving 5 bases between. This CDR3 is built from 13 residues. Germline CDR1 reads SGHRS; CDR2 reads YFSETQ. The entire variable domain, with the rest obtained from reference TRBV5-1 and TRBJ1-4, is as follows: KAGVTQTPRYLIKTRGQQVTLSCSPISGHRSVSWYQQTPGQGLQFLFEYFSETQRNKGNFPGRFSGRQFSNSRSEMNVSTLELGDSALYLCASSLGQNEKLFFGSGTQLSVL.